The T cell receptor beta chain described here comes from a study of cytomegalovirus exposure and HLA in healthy donors. Study-level findings and limits: In an earlier analysis, about 87% or about 30%: the productive usage of most TCR beta V segments.

A word on this clone: Its target is unknown.

The V end lost 3 bases, the J end lost 4 bases, and 13 bases lay between the germline ends. Germline CDR1 and CDR2: SNHLY and FYNNEI. The CDR3 runs 15 residues. The PCR employed 60 Vbeta primers together with 13 Jbeta primers. Here immunoSEQ multiplex PCR was the method, and the copy in TCRdb shows in-frame clones only, minus some. Recorded for this sample: tens of thousands of clones. This TCR was recovered from a male donor in good health and CMV-seronegative. The sample consisted of PBMCs. The chain links TRBV2 to TRBJ2-1; perhaps TRBD1 as D (5 bases). The CDR3 DNA is TGTGCCAGCAGTGAGCAGGGCTTGTCGTACAATGAGCAGTTCTTC. Its protein is CASSEQGLSYNEQFF.